One and the same sample provided the 19 T cell receptor beta chains below, sequenced in a study of identical twins (dated by TCRdb to 2016 to 2017). Receptors were amplified or captured by 5' RACE. Sequencing was performed on an Illumina HiSeq 2000. TCRdb cleaned the public reads at Q25 with fastp, built clones with MiXCR and kept in-frame beta chains. A single entry per CDR3 protein holds the most common genes and DNA from its merged rows. In this sample the table shows approximately 680,000 distinct CDR3 sequences, about 7.1% of which occur a single time. The top ten clones comprise roughly 1.6% of the sample. Another study also made use of these data, one on yellow fever vaccine responses in identical twins.

The specimen was PBMCs. These receptors all come from a woman between 18 and 30 years old in good health.

In its sample, this clonotype was seen many times. This chain links TRBV5-1 with TRBJ2-4; 12 nucleotides align to TRBD1. This CDR3 has 15 amino acids. Germline-derived CDR1 and CDR2 are SGHRS and YFSETQ. The junction had 6 bases not matched to a gene; V was cut back by 4 bases and J by 7 bases. CDR3 sequence: CASSPPGQGANIQYF. For the CDR3, the DNA is TGCGCCAGCAGCCCCCCGGGACAGGGGGCCAACATTCAGTACTTC.

At least ten counts were recorded for this clonotype. This chain uses TRBV29-1 with TRBJ1-3, with a weak D call TRBD1 (6 bases). CDR1 SQVTM and CDR2 ANQGSEA come from the germline V gene. The V end was cut by 6 bases, the J end by 1 base, with 16 bases between. CDR3 length: 15 residues. Written as DNA, the CDR3 is TGCAGCGTGCAGGAATTAGGGGGATCTGGAAACACCATATATTTT. Residues: CSVQELGGSGNTIYF.

In this sample, this clonotype turned up many times. This chain joins TRBV6-2 or TRBV6-3 and TRBJ2-3; 8 bases fit TRBD1. The CDR3 extends over 16 amino acids. With V trimmed by 5 bases and J by 0 bases, 7 bases remained unmatched. Germline CDR1 and CDR2: MNHEY and SVGEGT. The CDR3 loop reads CASSPRTGQSTDTQYF. The CDR3 DNA sequence: TGTGCCAGCAGTCCGAGGACAGGGCAGAGCACAGATACGCAGTATTTT.

The gene calls are TRBV29-1 and TRBJ2-1, with 11 bases identical to TRBD1. The CDR3 has 15 amino acids. Per the germline V gene, CDR1 is SQVTM and CDR2 is ANQGSEA. Trimming removed 5 bases from V and 7 bases from J; junction bases left unmatched: 10. CDR3 sequence (DNA): TGCAGCGTTTTACTCGGGACAGGGGGTGGAAATGAGCAGTTCTTC. This codes for CSVLLGTGGGNEQFF.

This clonotype was detected many times. The chain carries TRBV15 and TRBJ2-1; the match to TRBD2 covers 7 bases. The V segment lost 0 bases and the J segment 4 bases; nucleotides outside the gene matches: 12. The V gene's germline CDR1 is LNHNV and CDR2 YYDKDF (reference sequence). The CDR3 runs 18 residues. Here the CDR3 reads CATSRDGRYGGGYNEQFF. The CDR3 DNA follows: TGTGCCACCAGCAGAGATGGTCGGTACGGGGGAGGGTACAATGAGCAGTTCTTC.

This clonotype came up a few times. The rearrangement uses TRBV6-2 or TRBV6-3 and TRBJ2-1, with D maybe TRBD2 (6 bases). The V end lost 0 bases, the J end lost 6 bases, and 9 bases lay between the germline ends. The CDR3 is 14 residues long. Germline V gene lookup returns CDR1 MNHEY and CDR2 SVGEGT. CDR3 DNA sequence: TGTGCCAGCAGTTACTCTGGGACTGCCAATGAGCAGTTCTTC. Its translation is CASSYSGTANEQFF.

This clonotype has just a few counts. The chain links TRBV4-1 to TRBJ1-2; 7 bases are a match to TRBD1. The length of the CDR3 is 15 residues. Germline assignment: CDR1 MGHRA and CDR2 YSYEKL. V dropped 1 base and J dropped 2; count of bases not matched to a gene: 4. The chain's CDR3 is CASSQGQGDNYGYTF. The CDR3 DNA sequence: TGCGCCAGCAGCCAAGGACAGGGTGACAACTATGGCTACACCTTC.

This clonotype was picked up many times. The V gene is TRBV20-1, the J gene TRBJ1-2, with 9 bases matching TRBD1. The germline V gene has CDR1 DFQATT and CDR2 SNEGSKA (reference sequence). This CDR3 is built from 14 residues. Losses at the gene ends were 3 bases for V and 5 bases for J; bases not matched to a gene: 7. CDR3 sequence (DNA): TGCAGTGCTAGTCCCGGGACAGGGCTTTATGGCTACACCTTC. It is translated as CSASPGTGLYGYTF.

This clonotype was observed a handful of times. The chain is built from TRBV5-1 and TRBJ2-2; 7 nucleotides align to TRBD1. This CDR3 contains 17 residues. Germline values: CDR1 SGHRS, CDR2 YFSETQ. Trimming took 4 bases from V and 5 from J; bases not matched to a gene: 14. The CDR3 is CASSPTPDREGTGELFF. DNA for the CDR3: TGCGCCAGCAGCCCGACCCCCGACAGGGAAGGGACCGGGGAGCTGTTTTTT.

This clonotype was seen repeatedly, ten times or more. This chain links TRBV4-1 with TRBJ2-3; no firm D call. Trimming took 1 base from V and 1 from J, leaving 18 bases between them. Germline values: CDR1 MGHRA, CDR2 YSYEKL. The CDR3 totals 18 residues. CDR3 in amino acids: CASSQAVSPRGGTDTQYF. For the CDR3, the DNA is TGCGCCAGCAGCCAAGCGGTAAGCCCTAGAGGTGGCACAGATACGCAGTATTTT.

This clonotype was counted many times. This chain links TRBV7-3 with TRBJ2-1; possibly TRBD2 for D (6 bases). Germline V gene lookup returns CDR1 SGHTA and CDR2 FQGTGA. This CDR3 contains 18 residues. Between the trimmed V and J ends, which lost 2 bases and 2 bases, there was a span of 19 bases. The CDR3 bases are TGTGCCAGCAGCTTATTCCCCCCCGGGGACTTTACCTACAATGAGCAGTTCTTC. Its protein product is CASSLFPPGDFTYNEQFF.

This clonotype has ten or more counts. The chain links TRBV7-8 to TRBJ2-7; no clear D gene. This CDR3 region has 14 residues. Per germline, CDR1 SGHVS and CDR2 FQNEAQ. Trimming removed 1 base at V and 5 bases at J, with 12 bases between. CDR3 sequence: CASSLDGVLDEQYV. For the CDR3, the DNA is TGTGCCAGCAGCTTAGATGGGGTTTTGGACGAGCAGTACGTC.

This chain connects TRBV7-2 to TRBJ2-1, with D maybe TRBD2 (5 bases). CDR1 is SGHTA and CDR2 is FQGNSA in the germline V gene. This CDR3 region has 16 residues. V was shortened by 2 bases and J by 4 bases, with 15 bases between the two germline ends. The CDR3 reads CASSLMWSGTYNEQFF. In DNA, the CDR3 is TGTGCCAGCAGCTTAATGTGGAGCGGAACTTACAATGAGCAGTTCTTC.

J is TRBJ2-1 and V is TRBV6-1; 8 nucleotides line up with TRBD1. CDR1 is MNHNS and CDR2 is SASEGT in the germline V gene. The CDR3 spans 15 residues. Trimming took 2 bases from V and 8 from J; bases not matched to a gene: 8. CDR3 in amino acids: CASSETGTGFDEQFF. In nucleotides, the CDR3 is TGTGCCAGCAGTGAAACCGGGACAGGTTTCGATGAGCAGTTCTTC.

The table lists this clonotype with many counts. The rearrangement uses TRBV25-1 and TRBJ1-1; D remains ambiguous. V was pared by 1 base and J by 5 bases, with 14 bases between. The CDR3 is 15 amino acids. Germline V gene sequence: CDR1 MGHDK, CDR2 SYGVNS. The CDR3 nucleotides are TGTGCCAGCAGTGAATCAGTGGCAGCGAATACTGAAGCTTTCTTT. Its protein is CASSESVAANTEAFF.

This clonotype was seen repeatedly, ten times or more. J is TRBJ1-1 and V is TRBV5-1, with D maybe TRBD1 (5 bases). CDR1 is SGHRS, CDR2 YFSETQ, per germline. The CDR3 loop spans 16 amino acids. Trimming pared 2 bases from V and 4 bases from J, leaving 18 bases between. The CDR3 here is CASSLRGPVRGTEAFF. Here the CDR3 DNA reads TGCGCCAGCAGCTTACGTGGTCCCGTGAGGGGCACTGAAGCTTTCTTT.

This clonotype has just a few counts. The CDR3 DNA sequence: TGCAGTGCTAGAGATCTAAGCGGGAGGTCGCACTACGAGCAGTACTTC. This sequence encodes CSARDLSGRSHYEQYF. The V call is TRBV20-1, the J call TRBJ2-7; 9 nucleotides match TRBD2. The ends lost 0 bases at V and 3 bases at J; junction bases unmatched: 9. CDR3 length equals 16 residues. Germline CDR1 reads DFQATT; CDR2 reads SNEGSKA (reference sequence).

This clonotype was detected many times. The genes are TRBV3-1 and TRBJ2-5, with a possible D match to TRBD1 (6 bases). The CDR3 has 13 residues. Germline V CDR1 and CDR2: LGHDT, YNNKEL (reference sequence). Trimming shortened V by 5 bases and J by 3 bases, and 10 bases separated the two germline ends. As DNA, the CDR3 is TGTGCCAGCAGCTCCGGGACAAAAGAGACCCAGTACTTC. Translating gives CASSSGTKETQYF.

This clonotype has more than one count but fewer than ten. This chain uses TRBV13 with TRBJ2-1; 11 nucleotides match TRBD2. Germline CDR1 and CDR2: PRHDT and FYEKMQ (reference sequence). CDR3 length equals 20 residues. Trimming took 2 bases from V and 0 from J; bases not matched to a gene: 12. The CDR3 is CASSLLGTVLAGVSYNEQFF. The CDR3 DNA reads as TGTGCCAGCAGCTTATTGGGAACAGTACTAGCGGGAGTCTCCTACAATGAGCAGTTCTTC.